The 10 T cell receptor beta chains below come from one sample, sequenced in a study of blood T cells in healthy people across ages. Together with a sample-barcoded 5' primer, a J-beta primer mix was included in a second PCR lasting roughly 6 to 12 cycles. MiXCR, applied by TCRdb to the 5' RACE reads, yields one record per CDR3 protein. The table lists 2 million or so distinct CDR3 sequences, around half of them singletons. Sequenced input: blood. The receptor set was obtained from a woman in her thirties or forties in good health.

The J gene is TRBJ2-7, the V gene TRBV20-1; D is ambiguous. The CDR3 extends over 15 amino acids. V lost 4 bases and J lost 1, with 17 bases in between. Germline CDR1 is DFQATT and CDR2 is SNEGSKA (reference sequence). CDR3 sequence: CSAKLGQRLSYEQYF. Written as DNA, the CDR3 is TGCAGTGCTAAACTTGGCCAACGACTGTCCTACGAGCAGTACTTC.

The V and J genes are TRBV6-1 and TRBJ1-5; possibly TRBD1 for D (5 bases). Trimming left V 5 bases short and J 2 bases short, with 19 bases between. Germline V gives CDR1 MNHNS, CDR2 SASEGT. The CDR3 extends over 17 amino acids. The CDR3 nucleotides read TGTGCCAGCAGTCCCGGGGGAGGGGTCGGGCGCAATCAGCCCCAGCATTTT. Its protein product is CASSPGGGVGRNQPQHF.

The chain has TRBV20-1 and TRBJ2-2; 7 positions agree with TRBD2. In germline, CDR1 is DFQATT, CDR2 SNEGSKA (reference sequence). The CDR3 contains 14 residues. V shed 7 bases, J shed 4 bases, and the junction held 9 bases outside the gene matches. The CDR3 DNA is TGCAGTGTCCTCAGCGGGGATACCACCGGGGAGCTGTTTTTT. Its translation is CSVLSGDTTGELFF.

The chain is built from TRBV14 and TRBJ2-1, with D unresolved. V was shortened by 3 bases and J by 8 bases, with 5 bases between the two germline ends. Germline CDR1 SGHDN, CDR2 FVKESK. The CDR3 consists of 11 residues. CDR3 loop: CASSHAHEQFF. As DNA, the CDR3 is TGTGCCAGCAGCCATGCCCATGAGCAGTTCTTC.

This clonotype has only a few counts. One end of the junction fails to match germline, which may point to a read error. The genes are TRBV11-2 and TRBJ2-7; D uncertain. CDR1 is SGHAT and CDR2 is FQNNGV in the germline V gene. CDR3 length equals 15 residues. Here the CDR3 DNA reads TGTGCCAGCAGTTTAGGCGTACTAAGCTCCTACGAGCAGTACTTC. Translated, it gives CASSLGVLSSYEQYF.

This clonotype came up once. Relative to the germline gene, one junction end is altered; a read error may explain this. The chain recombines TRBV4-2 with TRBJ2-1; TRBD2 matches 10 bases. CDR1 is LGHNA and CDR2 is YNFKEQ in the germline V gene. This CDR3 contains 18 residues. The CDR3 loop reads CASSQDGVAGGVYNKQFF. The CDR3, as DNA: TGTGCCAGCAGCCAAGATGGAGTAGCGGGGGGAGTTTACAATAAGCAGTTCTTC.

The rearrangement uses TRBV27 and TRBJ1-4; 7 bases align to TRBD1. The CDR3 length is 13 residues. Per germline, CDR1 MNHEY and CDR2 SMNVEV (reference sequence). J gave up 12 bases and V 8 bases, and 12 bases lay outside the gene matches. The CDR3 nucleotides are TGTGCCAGCGGTCCAGGGGGAGGCCGCGAACTGTTTTTT. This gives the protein CASGPGGGRELFF.

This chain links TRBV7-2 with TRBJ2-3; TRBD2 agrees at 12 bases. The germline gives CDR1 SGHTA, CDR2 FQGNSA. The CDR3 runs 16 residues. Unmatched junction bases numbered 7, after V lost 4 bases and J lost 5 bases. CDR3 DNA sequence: TGTGCCAGCAGCTCCGCTAGCGGGGGGGCTGGAGATACGCAGTATTTT. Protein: CASSSASGGAGDTQYF.

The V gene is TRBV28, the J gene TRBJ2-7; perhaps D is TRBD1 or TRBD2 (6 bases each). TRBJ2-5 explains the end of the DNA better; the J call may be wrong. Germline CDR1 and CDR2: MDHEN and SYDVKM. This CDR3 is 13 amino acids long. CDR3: CASTPGAVKTQYF. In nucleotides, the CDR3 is TGTGCCAGCACACCGGGGGCGGTAAAGACCCAGTACTTC.

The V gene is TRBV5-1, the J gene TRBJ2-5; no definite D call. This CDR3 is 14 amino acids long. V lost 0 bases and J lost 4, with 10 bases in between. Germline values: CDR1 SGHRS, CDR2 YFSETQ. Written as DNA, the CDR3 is TGCGCCAGCAGCTTGGGGCTTACCCCAGAGACCCAGTACTTC. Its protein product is CASSLGLTPETQYF.